This passage covers 18 T cell receptor beta chains from one sample sequenced in a study of somatic mutations in cytotoxic T cells in rheumatoid arthritis. Measured with immunoSEQ multiplex PCR; TCRdb has only the in-frame clones, and not every one. The table includes over 15,000 clones, 80% to 90% detected once. The source material was CD8+ T cells sorted from blood. Receptors were obtained from a man aged 40-49 years in good health.

The chain joins TRBV11-2 to TRBJ2-7; 8 bases line up with TRBD2. The trim removed 4 bases at V and 4 bases at J, leaving 9 bases unmatched. This CDR3 contains 15 residues. CDR1 SGHAT and CDR2 FQNNGV come from the germline V gene. CDR3 sequence reads: CASSSLAGLPYEQYF. The CDR3 DNA sequence: TGTGCCAGCAGCTCATTAGCGGGACTACCTTACGAGCAGTACTTC.

The V call is TRBV27, the J call TRBJ2-7; TRBD1 matches at 7 bases. Trimming cost V 5 bases and J 0 bases; bases outside gene matches: 4. The CDR3 length is 14 residues. Germline CDR1 reads MNHEY; CDR2 reads SMNVEV (reference sequence). CDR3 sequence (DNA): TGTGCCAGCAGTCCGGGGACAGACTCCTACGAGCAGTACTTC. This gives the protein CASSPGTDSYEQYF.

This clone was observed a single time. V and J are TRBV5-4 and TRBJ2-5; D unresolved. Trimming took 4 bases from V and 5 from J, leaving 15 bases between them. Germline-derived CDR1 and CDR2 are SGHNT and YYREEE (reference sequence). The CDR3 sequence is 14 residues long. CDR3 amino acids: CASSAIGPEETQYF. CDR3 sequence (DNA): TGTGCCAGCAGCGCTATAGGGCCCGAGGAGACCCAGTACTTC. Full variable domain (missing parts from reference TRBV5-4 and TRBJ2-5): ETGVTQSPTHLIKTRGQQVTLRCSSQSGHNTVSWYQQALGQGPQFIFQYYREEENGRGNFPPRFSGLQFPNYSSELNVNALELDDSALYLCASSAIGPEETQYFGPGTRLLVL.

This clone was seen only once. This chain joins TRBV13 and TRBJ2-1; unclear D gene. Looked up from germline, CDR1 is PRHDT and CDR2 is FYEKMQ (reference sequence). Trimming pared 0 bases from V and 2 bases from J, leaving 11 bases between. The CDR3 has 16 residues. The CDR3 DNA sequence: TGTGCCAGCAGCTTAGGCGGCTACCGGGCCTACAATGAGCAGTTCTTC. The encoded protein is CASSLGGYRAYNEQFF.

This chain links TRBV11-2 with TRBJ2-7; D unclear. Germline values: CDR1 SGHAT, CDR2 FQNNGV. V lost 1 base, J lost 7 bases, and 14 bases lay in between. There are 14 residues in the CDR3. The CDR3 bases are TGTGCCAGCAGCTTAGGGGGTAGCTTTAGGGAGCAGTACTTC. Its protein product is CASSLGGSFREQYF.

This chain uses TRBV4-3 with TRBJ2-1; D gene uncertain. Germline CDR1 is LGHNA and CDR2 is YSLEER. This CDR3 region has 17 residues. V was clipped by 1 base and J by 6 bases, with 19 bases between them. In DNA form, the CDR3 reads TGCGCCAGCAGCCAAGGGATGGAGCCCTCAAGGATCAATGAGCAGTTCTTC. Translating gives CASSQGMEPSRINEQFF.

V gene TRBV27 combines with J gene TRBJ2-1; the D is unclear. Germline-derived CDR1 and CDR2 are MNHEY and SMNVEV (reference sequence). The V gene lost 3 bases and the J gene lost 10 bases, with 13 bases spanning the gap. This CDR3 region has 13 residues. The CDR3 DNA reads as TGTGCCAGCAGTTTCCCTTTAGCCAGGGAGCAGTTCTTC. Protein product: CASSFPLAREQFF.

The count of this clone is one. This rearrangement joins TRBV27 to TRBJ2-7; D ambiguous. The CDR3 extends over 15 amino acids. The germline V and J ends were trimmed by 0 bases and 2 bases, with 11 bases remaining between them. Germline lookup yields CDR1 MNHEY and CDR2 SMNVEV (reference sequence). The CDR3 loop reads CASSLSSGLPYEQYF. The CDR3 coding sequence is TGTGCCAGCAGTTTATCATCGGGTTTACCCTACGAGCAGTACTTC.

The DNA for the CDR3 is TGCGCCAGCAGCTTGGTAGGACCTCCGCCCCAAGAGACCCAGTACTTC. Protein product: CASSLVGPPPQETQYF. J is TRBJ2-5 and V is TRBV5-1, with D unresolved. From germline, CDR1 is SGHRS and CDR2 YFSETQ. V was trimmed by 0 bases and J by 1 base, leaving 13 bases between them. This CDR3 has 16 residues.

The chain links TRBV1 to TRBJ2-7; whether TRBD2, the table's D call, matches the DNA was not checked. TRBV1 constitutes a pseudogene. The CDR3 sequence is 9 residues long. The CDR3 spells CTSPPGRFF. The CDR3 nucleotides read TGCACCAGCCCCCCGGGAAGGTTCTTC.

The rearrangement joins TRBV27 to TRBJ1-1; D gene uncertain. V lost 4 bases, J lost 1 base, and 7 bases lay in between. Germline V gives CDR1 MNHEY, CDR2 SMNVEV (reference sequence). The CDR3 sequence is 13 residues long. The CDR3 spells CASSSVGNTEAFF. The CDR3 bases are TGTGCCAGCAGTTCGGTGGGGAACACTGAAGCTTTCTTT.

The rearrangement joins TRBV7-6 to TRBJ2-5, with D possibly TRBD1 on 6 matching bases. CDR1 is SGHVS and CDR2 is FNYEAQ in the germline V gene. The CDR3 totals 15 residues. V was pared by 4 bases and J by 2 bases, with 14 bases between. CDR3 protein: CASSSSNREQETQYF. CDR3 nucleotide sequence: TGTGCCAGCAGCTCCTCTAACAGGGAACAAGAGACCCAGTACTTC. Looking up the rest from reference TRBV7-6 and TRBJ2-5 gives the full variable domain: GAGVSQSPRYKVTKRGQDVALRCDPISGHVSLYWYRQALGQGPEFLTYFNYEAQQDKSGLPNDRFSAERPEGSISTLTIQRTEQRDSAMYRCASSSSNREQETQYFGPGTRLLVL.

The rearrangement links TRBV6-5 to TRBJ2-7; 8 positions match TRBD2. Trimming at V came to 5 bases and at J to 6 bases, leaving 6 bases not matched to a gene. Germline loops: CDR1 MNHEY, CDR2 SVGAGI. The CDR3 is 13 residues long. Written as DNA, the CDR3 is TGTGCCAGCAGTCCCAGCGGGAGCCTCGAGCAGTACTTC. It is translated as CASSPSGSLEQYF.

The chain recombines TRBV15 with TRBJ2-2; D remains ambiguous. Germline values: CDR1 LNHNV, CDR2 YYDKDF (reference sequence). The germline V and J ends were trimmed by 3 bases and 5 bases, with 7 bases remaining between them. The CDR3 consists of 13 residues. The CDR3 protein is CATSRRQTGELFF. CDR3 coding DNA: TGTGCCACCAGCAGGAGGCAGACCGGGGAGCTGTTTTTT.

This chain links TRBV7-9 with TRBJ2-4; 7 bases fit TRBD2. V dropped 3 bases and J dropped 2; count of bases not matched to a gene: 10. This CDR3 region has 17 residues. The V gene's germline CDR1 is SEHNR and CDR2 FQNEAQ (reference sequence). The CDR3 region has the DNA TGTGCCAGCAGCTTCAACCCGGGGGGTGTAACCAAAAACATTCAGTACTTC. Protein product: CASSFNPGGVTKNIQYF.

The rearrangement links TRBV9 to TRBJ2-7; the D is unclear. The CDR3 covers 16 residues. V was trimmed by 1 base and J by 2 bases, leaving 16 bases between them. CDR1 SGDLS and CDR2 YYNGEE come from the germline V gene. CDR3 coding DNA: TGTGCCAGCAGCGTAAAAGGCGTGGGAACCCCCTACGAGCAGTACTTC. Its protein is CASSVKGVGTPYEQYF.

About this clone itself: At the DNA level, this CDR3 is encoded by other sequences in the same sample as well. The V and J genes are TRBV28 and TRBJ2-5; possible D gene TRBD1, 6 bases. V lost 6 bases and J 5 bases, leaving 13 bases between the germline ends. The CDR3 extends over 13 amino acids. Germline-derived CDR1 and CDR2 are MDHEN and SYDVKM. CDR3: CASSLKRGETQYF. Here the CDR3 DNA reads TGTGCCAGCAGCCTGAAAAGGGGGGAGACCCAGTACTTC.

Here the CDR3 reads CASSNPKRLGYNEQFF. For the CDR3, the DNA is TGCGCCAGCAGTAATCCCAAGCGGTTGGGCTACAATGAGCAGTTCTTC. This rearrangement joins TRBV5-1 to TRBJ2-1, with a tentative D call TRBD2 (5 bases). Deletions cut 5 bases from V and 3 bases from J, with 18 bases between. Germline V CDR1 and CDR2: SGHRS, YFSETQ. CDR3 length: 16 residues.